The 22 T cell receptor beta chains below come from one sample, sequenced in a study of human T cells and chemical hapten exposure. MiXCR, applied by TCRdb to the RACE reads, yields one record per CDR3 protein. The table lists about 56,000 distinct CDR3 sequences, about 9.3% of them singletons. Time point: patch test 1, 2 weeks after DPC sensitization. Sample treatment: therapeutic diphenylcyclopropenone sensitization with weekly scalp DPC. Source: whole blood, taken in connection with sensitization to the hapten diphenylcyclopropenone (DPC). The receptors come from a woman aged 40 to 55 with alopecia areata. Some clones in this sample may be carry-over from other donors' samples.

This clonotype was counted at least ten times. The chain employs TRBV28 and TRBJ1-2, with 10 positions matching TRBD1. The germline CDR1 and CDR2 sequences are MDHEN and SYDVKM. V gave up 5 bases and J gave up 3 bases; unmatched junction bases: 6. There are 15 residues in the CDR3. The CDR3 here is CASSPRQGAYYGYTF. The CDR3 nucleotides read TGTGCCAGCAGTCCAAGACAGGGGGCGTACTATGGCTACACCTTC.

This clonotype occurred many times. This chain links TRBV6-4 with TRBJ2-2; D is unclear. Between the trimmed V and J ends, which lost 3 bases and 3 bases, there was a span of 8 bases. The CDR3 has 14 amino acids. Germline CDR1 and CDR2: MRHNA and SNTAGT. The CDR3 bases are TGTGCCAGCAGTGATGGGCTTGACACCGGGGAGCTGTTTTTT. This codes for CASSDGLDTGELFF.

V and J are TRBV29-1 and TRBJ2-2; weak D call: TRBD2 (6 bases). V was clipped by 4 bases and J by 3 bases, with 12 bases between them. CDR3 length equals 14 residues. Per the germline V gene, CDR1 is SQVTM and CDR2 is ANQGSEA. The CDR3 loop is CSVGVGGYTGELFF. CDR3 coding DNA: TGCAGCGTTGGGGTAGGAGGGTACACCGGGGAGCTGTTTTTT.

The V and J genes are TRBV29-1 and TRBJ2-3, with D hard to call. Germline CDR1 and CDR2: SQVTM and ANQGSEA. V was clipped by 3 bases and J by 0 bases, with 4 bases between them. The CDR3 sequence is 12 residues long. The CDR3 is CSVDGSTDTQYF. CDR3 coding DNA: TGCAGCGTTGATGGGAGCACAGATACGCAGTATTTT.

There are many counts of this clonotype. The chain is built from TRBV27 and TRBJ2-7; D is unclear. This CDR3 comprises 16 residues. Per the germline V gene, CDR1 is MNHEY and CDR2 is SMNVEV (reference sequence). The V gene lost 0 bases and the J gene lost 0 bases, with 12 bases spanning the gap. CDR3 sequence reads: CASSLSLGPSSYEQYF. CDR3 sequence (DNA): TGTGCCAGCAGTTTATCGTTAGGCCCCAGCTCCTACGAGCAGTACTTC.

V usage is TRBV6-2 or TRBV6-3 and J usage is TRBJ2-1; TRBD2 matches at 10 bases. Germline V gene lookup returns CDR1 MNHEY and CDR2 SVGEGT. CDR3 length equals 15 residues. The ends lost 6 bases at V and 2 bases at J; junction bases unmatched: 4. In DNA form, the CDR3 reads TGTGCCAGCAGCCTCACTAGCGGGACCTACAATGAGCAGTTCTTC. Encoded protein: CASSLTSGTYNEQFF.

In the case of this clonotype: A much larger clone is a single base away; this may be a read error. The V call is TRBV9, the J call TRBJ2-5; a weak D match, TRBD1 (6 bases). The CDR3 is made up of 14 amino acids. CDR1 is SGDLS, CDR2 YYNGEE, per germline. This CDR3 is CASSETDRLETRYF. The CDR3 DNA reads TGTGCCAGCAGCGAAACAGACAGGTTGGAGACCCGGTACTTC.

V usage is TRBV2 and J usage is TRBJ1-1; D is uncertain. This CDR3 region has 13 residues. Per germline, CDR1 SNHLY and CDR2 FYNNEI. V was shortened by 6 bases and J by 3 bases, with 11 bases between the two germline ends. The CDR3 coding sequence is TGTGCCAGCAGATTGGAGTGGGACACTGAAGCTTTCTTT. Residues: CASRLEWDTEAFF.

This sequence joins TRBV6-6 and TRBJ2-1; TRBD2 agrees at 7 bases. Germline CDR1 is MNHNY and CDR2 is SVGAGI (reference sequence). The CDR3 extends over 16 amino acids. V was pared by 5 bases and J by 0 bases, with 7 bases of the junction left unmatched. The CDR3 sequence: CASSPRGGGSYNEQFF. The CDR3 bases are TGTGCCAGCAGTCCTCGGGGCGGGGGCTCCTACAATGAGCAGTTCTTC.

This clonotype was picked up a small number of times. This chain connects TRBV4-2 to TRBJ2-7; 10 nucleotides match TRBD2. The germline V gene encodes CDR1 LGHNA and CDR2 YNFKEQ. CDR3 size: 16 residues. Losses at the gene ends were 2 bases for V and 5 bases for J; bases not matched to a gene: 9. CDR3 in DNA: TGTGCCAGCAGCCAACCATTTCCGACTAGCGGGCACGAGCAGTACTTC. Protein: CASSQPFPTSGHEQYF.

CDR3: CASSLVRETITQYF. The CDR3 DNA sequence: TGTGCCAGCAGCTTGGTGCGGGAGACTATCACGCAGTATTTT. The rearrangement joins TRBV5-5 to TRBJ2-3; 7 bases are a match to TRBD2. The germline gives CDR1 SGHKS, CDR2 YYEKEE (reference sequence). This CDR3 spans 14 amino acids. With 0 bases clipped from V and 9 bases from J, the junction kept 7 bases outside the gene matches.

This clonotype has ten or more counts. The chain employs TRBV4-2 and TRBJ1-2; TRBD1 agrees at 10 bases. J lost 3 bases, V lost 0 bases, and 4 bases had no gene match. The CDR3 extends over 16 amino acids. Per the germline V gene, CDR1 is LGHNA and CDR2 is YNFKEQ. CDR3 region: CASSQDPGTGDYGYTF. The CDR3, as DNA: TGTGCCAGCAGCCAAGATCCGGGGACAGGGGACTATGGCTACACCTTC.

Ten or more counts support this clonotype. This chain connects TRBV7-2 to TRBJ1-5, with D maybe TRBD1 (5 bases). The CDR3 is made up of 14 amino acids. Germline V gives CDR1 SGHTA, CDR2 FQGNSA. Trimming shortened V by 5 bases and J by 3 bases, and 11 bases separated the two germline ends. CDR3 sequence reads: CASSGQGFNQPQHF. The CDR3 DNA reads TGTGCCAGCAGCGGGCAGGGCTTCAATCAGCCCCAGCATTTT.

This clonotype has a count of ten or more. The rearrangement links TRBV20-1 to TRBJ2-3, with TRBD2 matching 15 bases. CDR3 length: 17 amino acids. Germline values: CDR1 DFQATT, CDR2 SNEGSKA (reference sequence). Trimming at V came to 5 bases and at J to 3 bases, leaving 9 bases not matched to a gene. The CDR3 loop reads CSAGRTSGGAETDTQYF. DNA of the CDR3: TGCAGTGCTGGGCGGACTAGCGGGGGGGCGGAGACAGATACGCAGTATTTT.

CDR3 in DNA: TGTGCCAGCAGCCAAGGGAGGAGGGACAATTCCTTGGTAAAACTGTTTTTT. The encoded protein is CASSQGRRDNSLVKLFF. The genes are TRBV4-2 and TRBJ1-4; tentatively, D is TRBD1 (6 bases). V was shortened by 1 base and J by 10 bases, with 22 bases between the two germline ends. This CDR3 region has 17 residues. Germline V gives CDR1 LGHNA, CDR2 YNFKEQ.

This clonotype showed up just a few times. The CDR3 sequence: CAISGVGGGTEAFF. DNA of the CDR3: TGTGCCATCAGTGGAGTTGGGGGAGGCACTGAAGCTTTCTTT. The chain carries TRBV10-3 and TRBJ1-1; possible D gene TRBD1, 5 bases. The CDR3 totals 14 residues. Per the germline V gene, CDR1 is ENHRY and CDR2 is SYGVKD. Trimming left V 4 bases short and J 4 bases short, with 13 bases between.

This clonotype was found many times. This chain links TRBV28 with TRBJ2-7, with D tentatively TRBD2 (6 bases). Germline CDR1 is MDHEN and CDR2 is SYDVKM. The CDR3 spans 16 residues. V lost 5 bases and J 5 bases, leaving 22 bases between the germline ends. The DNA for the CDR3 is TGTGCCAGCAGTCCCAATCATATCGGGAGTTCGGACGAGCAGTACTTC. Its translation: CASSPNHIGSSDEQYF.

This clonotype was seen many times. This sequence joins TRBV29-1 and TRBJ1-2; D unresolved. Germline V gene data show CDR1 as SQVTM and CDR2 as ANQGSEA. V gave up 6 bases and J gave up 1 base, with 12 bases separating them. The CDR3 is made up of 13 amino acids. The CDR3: CSVLHSGNYGYTF. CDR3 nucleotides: TGCAGCGTCCTCCACAGCGGTAACTATGGCTACACCTTC.

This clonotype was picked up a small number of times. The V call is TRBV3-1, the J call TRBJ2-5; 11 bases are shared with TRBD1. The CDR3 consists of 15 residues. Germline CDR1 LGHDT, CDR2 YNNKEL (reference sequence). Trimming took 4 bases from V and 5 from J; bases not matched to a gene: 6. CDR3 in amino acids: CASSLGTGGGETQYF. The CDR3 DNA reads TGTGCCAGCAGCCTAGGGACAGGGGGAGGGGAGACCCAGTACTTC.

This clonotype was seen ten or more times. CDR3 in DNA: TGTGCCAGCAGCTTTGGACTAATCGTGGTCGCAGATACGCAGTATTTT. Translation gives CASSFGLIVVADTQYF. The chain uses TRBV5-4 and TRBJ2-3; perhaps TRBD2 as D (6 bases). V lost 2 bases and J 4 bases, leaving 17 bases between the germline ends. CDR1 and CDR2 (germline): SGHNT, YYREEE (reference sequence). This CDR3 is built from 16 residues.

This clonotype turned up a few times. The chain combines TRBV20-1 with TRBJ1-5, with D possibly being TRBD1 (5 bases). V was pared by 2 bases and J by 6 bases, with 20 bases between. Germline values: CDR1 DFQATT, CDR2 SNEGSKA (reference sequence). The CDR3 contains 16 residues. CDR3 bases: TGCAGTGCTAGACTCTCACTAGGGCAGGGAGGTCAGCCCCAGCATTTT. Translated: CSARLSLGQGGQPQHF.

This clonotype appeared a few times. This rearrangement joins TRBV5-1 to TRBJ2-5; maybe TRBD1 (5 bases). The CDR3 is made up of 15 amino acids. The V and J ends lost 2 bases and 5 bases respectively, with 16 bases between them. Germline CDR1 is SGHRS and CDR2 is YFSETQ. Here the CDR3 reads CASSFNVGAGETQYF. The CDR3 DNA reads TGCGCCAGCAGCTTTAACGTAGGGGCAGGGGAGACCCAGTACTTC.